The 21 T cell receptor beta chains given below trace back to one sample, sequenced in a study of blood T cell repertoires in COVID-19. Clones were read by immunoSEQ multiplex PCR, and TCRdb kept only the in-frame ones, dropping some. The data show roughly 74,000 clones, roughly 88% seen once. Material: peripheral blood. The receptor set was obtained from an elderly woman with active or convalescent COVID-19.

The chain combines TRBV4-1 with TRBJ2-3; 13 bases map to TRBD2. This CDR3 spans 17 amino acids. V was pared by 4 bases and J by 5 bases, with 9 bases of the junction left unmatched. CDR1 and CDR2 (germline): MGHRA, YSYEKL. The CDR3 sequence is CASSRQLAGGRVDTQYF. In nucleotides, the CDR3 is TGCGCCAGCAGCCGCCAACTAGCGGGGGGGCGTGTAGATACGCAGTATTTT.

V and J are TRBV6-2 or TRBV6-3 and TRBJ1-3, with a weak D call TRBD1 (6 bases). The V end was cut by 6 bases, the J end by 0 bases, with 12 bases between. The germline V gene has CDR1 MNHEY and CDR2 SVGEGT. This CDR3 is built from 15 residues. CDR3 DNA sequence: TGTGCCAGCAGCCGCGGACAGAACTCTGGAAACACCATATATTTT. Residues: CASSRGQNSGNTIYF.

The CDR3 nucleotides read TGTGCCTGGATTCAGCGGGCTGAAGCTTTCTTT. The encoded protein is CAWIQRAEAFF. The chain combines TRBV30 with TRBJ1-1; D is unresolved. The V and J ends lost 4 bases and 6 bases respectively, with 9 bases between them. The germline gives CDR1 GTSNPN, CDR2 SVGIG (reference sequence). This CDR3 has 11 residues.

This clone was observed once. The genes are TRBV19 and TRBJ2-5; D might be TRBD1 (5 bases). This CDR3 region has 12 residues. V shed 6 bases and J shed 12 bases, with 17 bases lying between them. The germline V gene has CDR1 LNHDA and CDR2 SQIVND (reference sequence). Here the CDR3 reads CASSQVQGIEYF. CDR3 bases: TGTGCCAGTAGCCAGGTCCAGGGAATCGAGTACTTC.

This clone was found a few times. The chain couples TRBV6-5 to TRBJ1-4, with TRBD1 matching over 9 bases. Germline V gene sequence: CDR1 MNHEY, CDR2 SVGAGI. The CDR3 has 14 residues. V shed 7 bases and J 7 bases; nucleotides not matched to a gene: 7. The CDR3 nucleotides are TGTGCCAGCATCGTCGGACAGGGGAGTGAAAAACTGTTTTTT. Translating gives CASIVGQGSEKLFF.

The chain is built from TRBV5-6 and TRBJ2-5; the match to TRBD2 covers 9 bases. Per germline, CDR1 SGHDT and CDR2 YYEEEE. The V and J ends lost 4 bases and 4 bases, in that order; junction bases with no gene match: 5. The CDR3 extends over 14 amino acids. The DNA of the CDR3 is TGTGCCAGCAGCATGAGAGCGGGAGGAGAGACCCAGTACTTC. Its translation is CASSMRAGGETQYF.

CDR3 bases: TGCGCCAGCAGCCCTTACAGGAACACTGAAGCTTTCTTT. Protein sequence: CASSPYRNTEAFF. This chain uses TRBV5-1 with TRBJ1-1; D unclear. The CDR3 runs 13 residues. V was clipped by 4 bases and J by 1 base, with 8 bases between them. Germline-derived CDR1 and CDR2 are SGHRS and YFSETQ.

A word on this clone: The DNA is omitted, as the CDR3 cannot be located on it reliably, and the CDR3 follows TCRdb's listing. The chain carries TRBV24-1 and TRBJ1-4; no DNA check was done on the table's D call, TRBD1. The CDR3 sequence runs 15 residues, both termini included. Germline values: CDR1 KGHDR, CDR2 SFDVKD. The CDR3 protein is CATSDSGQGDGKLFF.

Of note for this clone: A read error may produce the germline difference seen at one junction end. The rearrangement uses TRBV3-1 (or the pseudogene TRBV3-2) and TRBJ1-2, with a weak D call TRBD1 (5 bases). In germline, CDR1 is LGHDT, CDR2 YNNKEL (reference sequence). The CDR3 covers 11 residues. CDR3 residues: CASSPGLELYF. CDR3 DNA: TGTGCCAGCAGCCCGGGACTGGAACTTTACTTC.

V is TRBV19 and J is TRBJ2-5, with D possibly TRBD2 on 6 matching bases. CDR3 length: 13 residues. V gave up 5 bases and J gave up 7 bases, with 14 bases separating them. The germline V gene has CDR1 LNHDA and CDR2 SQIVND (reference sequence). CDR3 in amino acids: CASSQGAAGTQYF. The CDR3 DNA reads TGTGCCAGTAGTCAAGGGGCAGCGGGGACCCAGTACTTC.

The rearrangement uses TRBV7-9 and TRBJ1-1; 9 nucleotides align to TRBD1. V dropped 5 bases and J dropped 4; count of bases not matched to a gene: 5. Germline lookup yields CDR1 SEHNR and CDR2 FQNEAQ (reference sequence). There are 14 residues in the CDR3. CDR3 nucleotide sequence: TGTGCCAGCAGCACCCAGACAGGGGGCACTGAAGCTTTCTTT. Translation: CASSTQTGGTEAFF.

This chain uses TRBV7-9 with TRBJ2-7, with TRBD2 identical over 7 bases. With 5 bases clipped from V and 5 bases from J, the junction kept 9 bases outside the gene matches. This CDR3 is built from 14 residues. CDR1 and CDR2 (germline): SEHNR, FQNEAQ (reference sequence). The chain's CDR3 is CASSVLAAGHEQYF. DNA for the CDR3: TGTGCCAGCAGCGTCCTAGCGGCGGGCCACGAGCAGTACTTC.

The chain uses TRBV4-3 and TRBJ2-7; 9 bases are shared with TRBD2. V dropped 4 bases and J dropped 7; count of bases not matched to a gene: 14. The CDR3 loop spans 16 amino acids. CDR1 is LGHNA and CDR2 is YSLEER in the germline V gene. CDR3 sequence: CASSPSWREGLGEQYF. CDR3 nucleotide sequence: TGCGCCAGCAGCCCCTCCTGGCGGGAGGGCCTAGGGGAGCAGTACTTC.

This clone showed up just a few times. The V call is TRBV19, the J call TRBJ1-1; D call uncertain. Trimming cost V 2 bases and J 1 base, with 11 bases left between them. This CDR3 spans 15 amino acids. The V gene's germline CDR1 is LNHDA and CDR2 SQIVND (reference sequence). The CDR3 region has the DNA TGTGCCAGTAGTATAAGGATAGCGGGGAACACTGAAGCTTTCTTT. Translating it yields CASSIRIAGNTEAFF.

In DNA form, the CDR3 reads TGTGCCAGCAGCCGTGTGAGCTCCTATAATTCACCCCTCCACTTT. This codes for CASSRVSSYNSPLHF. The gene calls are TRBV14 and TRBJ1-6; the D is unclear. This CDR3 has 15 residues. The germline V gene encodes CDR1 SGHDN and CDR2 FVKESK. Trimming cost V 4 bases and J 0 bases, with 7 bases left between them.

The V and J genes are TRBV3-1 (or the pseudogene TRBV3-2) and TRBJ2-2; TRBD2 matches at 9 bases. The trim removed 1 base at V and 6 bases at J, leaving 6 bases unmatched. Germline values: CDR1 LGHDT, CDR2 YNNKEL (reference sequence). The CDR3 consists of 16 residues. This CDR3 is CASSQVGGRAPGELFF. The CDR3, as DNA: TGTGCCAGCAGCCAAGTGGGCGGGAGGGCCCCCGGGGAGCTGTTTTTT.

The rearrangement links TRBV2 to TRBJ2-6; D not resolved. This CDR3 is built from 15 residues. V shed 0 bases and J shed 4 bases, with 7 bases lying between them. Germline V CDR1 and CDR2: SNHLY, FYNNEI. CDR3: CASSEAEVGANVLTF. Here the CDR3 DNA reads TGTGCCAGCAGTGAAGCCGAGGTCGGGGCCAACGTCCTGACTTTC.

The rearrangement joins TRBV6-5 to TRBJ2-1, with 7 bases aligning to TRBD1. CDR3 length: 14 amino acids. Trimming took 7 bases from V and 8 from J; bases not matched to a gene: 11. Germline V gene data show CDR1 as MNHEY and CDR2 as SVGAGI. CDR3 DNA: TGTGCCAGCACCTCGCCAGGACAGGCGCATGAGCAGTTCTTC. As protein: CASTSPGQAHEQFF.

This clone was recorded a few times. The chain is built from TRBV12-3 or TRBV12-4 and TRBJ1-2, with unresolved D. This CDR3 is 13 amino acids long. V lost 5 bases and J 9 bases, leaving 16 bases between the germline ends. The CDR3 DNA reads TGTGCCAGCAGTGAGACACCGCTATTTAGCTACACCTTC. Its protein product is CASSETPLFSYTF.

This chain joins TRBV5-4 and TRBJ2-7, with 8 bases aligning to TRBD2. Germline CDR1 reads SGHNT; CDR2 reads YYREEE (reference sequence). The CDR3 loop spans 16 amino acids. The V segment lost 0 bases and the J segment 0 bases; nucleotides outside the gene matches: 5. CDR3 sequence (DNA): TGTGCCAGCAGCTTGGGCGGGGGGACCTCCTCCTACGAGCAGTACTTC. As protein: CASSLGGGTSSYEQYF.

The chain carries TRBV2 and TRBJ1-4; no definite D call. The CDR3 loop spans 12 amino acids. Trimming stripped 3 bases from V and 8 bases from J, with 7 bases between. Germline V gene data show CDR1 as SNHLY and CDR2 as FYNNEI. In DNA form, the CDR3 reads TGTGCCAGCAGTGACCCCGAGGAAAAACTGTTTTTT. As protein: CASSDPEEKLFF.